This T cell receptor (beta chain) was retrieved from a study of blood T cell repertoires in COVID-19. About the study: From the United States, Italy and Spain came samples of acute and convalescent COVID-19. PBMCs, B-cell-depleted T cells, or T cells were the source of the cDNA or gDNA that made up the material.

The method was immunoSEQ multiplex PCR; TCRdb's version includes in-frame clones alone and lacks a portion of them. The sample yields about 83,000 clones, 80% to 90% seen once. Germline lookup yields CDR1 LGHDT and CDR2 YNNKEL (reference sequence). With 1 base removed from V and 5 bases from J, the gap between germline ends came to 10 bases. CDR3 length: 14 amino acids. The rearrangement links TRBV3-1 (or the pseudogene TRBV3-2) to TRBJ2-3, with D unclear. The sample consisted of peripheral blood. This clonotype was sampled from a woman older than 75 with acute or convalescent COVID-19. The CDR3 protein is CASSQATGGDTQYF. In DNA form, the CDR3 reads TGTGCCAGCAGCCAAGCCACCGGCGGAGATACGCAGTATTTT.